The T cell receptor beta chain described here comes from a study of shared clonotypes between healthy human individuals. Germline V gene data show CDR1 as SQVTM and CDR2 as ANQGSEA. CDR3 length equals 14 residues. V was pared by 0 bases and J by 11 bases, with 19 bases between. Every immunoSEQ plate was one replicate of a subset's evenly spread DNA. The sorted-subset replicate PCRs were given around 200 ng DNA, which is tens of thousands of T cell genomes. The data were produced by immunoSEQ multiplex PCR, yet TCRdb's version contains in-frame clones alone and is incomplete. Of 2.3 million or so clones in the sample, more than 85% were seen once. Notes on the study in general: The sharing of 4% to 5.5% of naive CD4 clonotypes was seen across a handful of donors.

Only Caucasian adults living in Nashville, Tennessee served as donors. To note about this clone: Its antigen is as yet unknown.

Sequencing was performed on naive CD4+ T cells from PBMCs. Sample subset: CD45RA+ positively selected. The source is a man between 18 and 29 years old in good health. Some clones in this sample may be carry-over from other donors' samples. This chain uses TRBV29-1 with TRBJ1-2, with TRBD1 as a possible D gene (5 bases). The CDR3 protein is CSVEEGSGIPGYTF. The CDR3 DNA reads as TGCAGCGTTGAAGAGGGGTCAGGGATCCCCGGATACACCTTC.